The entry below describes one T cell receptor (beta chain). The data originate from a study of monozygotic twins with inflammatory bowel disease. CDR1 is SEHNR, CDR2 FQNEAQ, per germline (reference sequence). The CDR3 spans 15 residues. TCRdb re-called the 5' RACE reads; every CDR3 protein appears as one record, without DNA. Recorded for this sample: a few hundred thousand distinct CDR3 sequences. The TCR originated in a human donor with ulcerative colitis or Crohn's disease, or a healthy co-twin of an affected twin (not recorded which). Source material: blood. The rearrangement uses TRBV7-9 and TRBJ2-7; TCRdb's D call of TRBD1 is untestable without DNA. CDR3 amino acids: CASSSPGTGAYEQYF.